These 28 T cell receptor beta chains came from one sample sequenced in a study of PD-1 blockade in classical Hodgkin lymphoma. The time point was: cycle 4 day 1 (C4D1), after less than seven weeks of nivolumab. Exposure to brentuximab vedotin varied, and each patient had relapsed following autologous stem cell transplantation. Magnetic negative selection of thawed PBMCs was the method by which CD4+ T cells were purified. Assay: immunoSEQ multiplex PCR; the TCRdb copy retains only in-frame clones and omits some. In the table there are tens of thousands of clones, approximately 79% of which are singletons. The sample consisted of CD4+ T cells from blood, taken before the fourth cycle of nivolumab. The source of these receptors is a human donor with classical Hodgkin lymphoma.

This chain joins TRBV7-2 and TRBJ1-3; D gene uncertain. CDR1 and CDR2 (germline): SGHTA, FQGNSA. The V gene lost 1 base and the J gene lost 0 bases, with 4 bases spanning the gap. CDR3 length equals 14 residues. CDR3 bases: TGTGCCAGCAGCTTAGGTAGCTCTGGAAACACCATATATTTT. As protein: CASSLGSSGNTIYF. Using reference TRBV7-2 and TRBJ1-3 for the parts outside the CDR3, the full variable domain is GAGVSQSPSNKVTEKGKDVELRCDPISGHTALYWYRQSLGQGLEFLIYFQGNSAPDKSGLPSDRFSAERTGGSVSTLTIQRTQQEDSAVYLCASSLGSSGNTIYFGEGSWLTVV.

This clone came up a few times. This chain connects TRBV19 to TRBJ1-6; D ambiguous. V was trimmed by 3 bases and J by 9 bases, leaving 18 bases between them. The germline V gene encodes CDR1 LNHDA and CDR2 SQIVND (reference sequence). The CDR3 runs 16 residues. DNA of the CDR3: TGTGCCAGTAGTATTGGTCCAGGTAGTTGGGGTTCACCCCTCCACTTT. It yields the protein CASSIGPGSWGSPLHF.

The gene calls are TRBV19 and TRBJ2-3, with 14 positions matching TRBD2. The V and J ends lost 4 bases and 6 bases, in that order; junction bases with no gene match: 6. The CDR3 consists of 16 residues. CDR1 and CDR2 (germline): LNHDA, SQIVND (reference sequence). The CDR3 bases are TGTGCCAGTAGTACTGGGACTAGCGGGGGCCGGGATACGCAGTATTTT. It encodes CASSTGTSGGRDTQYF.

The chain carries TRBV9 and TRBJ2-5; 8 nucleotides align to TRBD2. Germline V gene lookup returns CDR1 SGDLS and CDR2 YYNGEE. The CDR3 consists of 16 residues. V was pared by 0 bases and J by 5 bases, with 9 bases of the junction left unmatched. The CDR3: CASSVEAGAPGETQYF. In nucleotides, the CDR3 is TGTGCCAGCAGCGTAGAAGCGGGGGCCCCAGGGGAGACCCAGTACTTC. Full variable domain (remainder filled in from reference TRBV9 and TRBJ2-5): DSGVTQTPKHLITATGQRVTLRCSPRSGDLSVYWYQQSLDQGLQFLIQYYNGEERAKGNILERFSAQQFPDLHSELNLSSLELGDSALYFCASSVEAGAPGETQYFGPGTRLLVL.

The chain joins TRBV29-1 to TRBJ2-5; 7 nucleotides match TRBD1. The V gene end was trimmed by 4 bases and the J gene end by 5 bases; junction bases not matched to a gene: 10. The germline gives CDR1 SQVTM, CDR2 ANQGSEA. The CDR3 consists of 14 residues. CDR3 residues: CSVGQGTGRETQYF. In nucleotides, the CDR3 is TGCAGCGTTGGACAGGGCACGGGTCGGGAGACCCAGTACTTC.

The rearrangement uses TRBV15 and TRBJ2-2; D might be TRBD2 (5 bases). Germline V gene lookup returns CDR1 LNHNV and CDR2 YYDKDF (reference sequence). The CDR3 is 13 residues long. Trimming removed 7 bases at V and 1 base at J, with 7 bases between. In DNA form, the CDR3 reads TGTGCCACCAAAGGAGGGAACACCGGGGAGCTGTTTTTT. Its protein product is CATKGGNTGELFF.

V gene TRBV2 combines with J gene TRBJ2-7; D may be TRBD1 (6 bases). CDR1 is SNHLY and CDR2 is FYNNEI in the germline V gene. The CDR3 is made up of 12 amino acids. Trimming took off 6 bases at V and 3 bases at J, with 9 bases between the two ends. The CDR3 DNA reads as TGTGCCAGCAGCCGACAGGTCTACGAGCAGTACTTC. Encoded protein: CASSRQVYEQYF. Variable domain in full (rest from reference TRBV2 and TRBJ2-7): EPEVTQTPSHQVTQMGQEVILRCVPISNHLYFYWYRQILGQKVEFLVSFYNNEISEKSEIFDDQFSVERPDGSNFTLKIRSTKLEDSAMYFCASSRQVYEQYFGPGTRLTVT.

This chain connects TRBV6-5 to TRBJ2-2, with D uncertain. V was pared by 2 bases and J by 6 bases, with 10 bases between. The germline gives CDR1 MNHEY, CDR2 SVGAGI. The length of the CDR3 is 14 residues. The CDR3 loop reads CASSYTWVAGELFF. The CDR3 DNA is TGTGCCAGCAGTTACACGTGGGTCGCCGGGGAGCTGTTTTTT.

This clone was seen only once. This chain uses TRBV7-3 with TRBJ1-5, with TRBD1 matching over 7 bases. The trim removed 5 bases at V and 5 bases at J, leaving 3 bases unmatched. Per the germline V gene, CDR1 is SGHTA and CDR2 is FQGTGA. The CDR3 spans 13 residues. CDR3 DNA sequence: TGTGCCAGCAGCACTGACAGGGATCAGCCCCAGCATTTT. As protein: CASSTDRDQPQHF.

The CDR3 region is CASSPTGPVAGELFF. CDR3 bases: TGTGCCAGCAGTCCGACAGGGCCAGTTGCCGGGGAGCTGTTTTTT. This rearrangement joins TRBV28 to TRBJ2-2; 7 nucleotides align to TRBD1. J gave up 6 bases and V 5 bases, and 9 bases lay outside the gene matches. The CDR3 covers 15 residues. Germline lookup yields CDR1 MDHEN and CDR2 SYDVKM.

This clone appeared a few times. V is TRBV5-1 and J is TRBJ2-1; D uncertain. Germline V gene data show CDR1 as SGHRS and CDR2 as YFSETQ. With 0 bases removed from V and 5 bases from J, the gap between germline ends came to 6 bases. The CDR3 has 13 amino acids. The CDR3 sequence: CASSLGPNNEQFF. CDR3 bases: TGCGCCAGCAGCTTGGGACCTAACAATGAGCAGTTCTTC.

This clone was picked up a small number of times. The chain uses TRBV18 and TRBJ1-5; the D gene is possibly TRBD1 (5 bases). Trimming shortened V by 1 base and J by 7 bases, and 11 bases separated the two germline ends. Germline V gene data show CDR1 as KGHSH and CDR2 as LQKENI. The CDR3 is made up of 14 amino acids. The CDR3 here is CASSPRGGEQPQHF. Written as DNA, the CDR3 is TGTGCCAGCTCACCACGCGGGGGTGAACAGCCCCAGCATTTT.

A few counts support this clone. The V call is TRBV7-9, the J call TRBJ2-2, with a weak D call TRBD1 (6 bases). CDR3 length: 13 amino acids. Between the trimmed V and J ends, which lost 5 bases and 6 bases, there was a span of 10 bases. Per germline, CDR1 SEHNR and CDR2 FQNEAQ (reference sequence). CDR3 in DNA: TGTGCCAGCAGCAGCACAGGGTCCGGGGAGCTGTTTTTT. The encoded protein is CASSSTGSGELFF.

This sequence joins TRBV11-3 and TRBJ1-1; D gene ambiguous. Trimming left V 4 bases short and J 1 base short, with 10 bases between. This CDR3 is 14 amino acids long. Germline assignment: CDR1 SGHNT and CDR2 YENEEA. The CDR3 is CASSSQPGNTEAFF. Written as DNA, the CDR3 is TGTGCCAGCAGCTCCCAGCCAGGGAACACTGAAGCTTTCTTT.

The table lists this clone with a count of one. V gene TRBV27 combines with J gene TRBJ1-6; maybe TRBD1 (6 bases). V was pared by 3 bases and J by 5 bases, with 17 bases between. The CDR3 is 17 amino acids. In germline, CDR1 is MNHEY, CDR2 SMNVEV (reference sequence). As DNA, the CDR3 is TGTGCCAGCAGTTTCCAAGGGGGGACACTAAATAATTCACCCCTCCACTTT. Translation: CASSFQGGTLNNSPLHF.

The gene calls are TRBV5-4 and TRBJ2-3; possible D gene TRBD1, 5 bases. With 7 bases removed from V and 5 bases from J, the gap between germline ends came to 14 bases. Germline CDR1 and CDR2: SGHNT and YYREEE (reference sequence). CDR3 length: 13 residues. CDR3 residues: CASGAGSGDTQYF. The CDR3 bases are TGTGCCAGCGGGGCCGGGTCGGGAGATACGCAGTATTTT.

Details on this clone: The same CDR3 also results from other DNA sequences found in this sample. The rearrangement uses TRBV29-1 and TRBJ1-2, with a possible D match to TRBD1 (6 bases). The V end was cut by 7 bases, the J end by 2 bases, with 11 bases between. The CDR3 extends over 12 amino acids. CDR1 and CDR2 from the germline V gene are SQVTM and ANQGSEA. The CDR3 DNA sequence: TGCAGCGCCGGGGGGGGCAACTATGGCTACACCTTC. This codes for CSAGGGNYGYTF.

This chain links TRBV5-1 with TRBJ1-2; D ambiguous. Between the trimmed V and J ends, which lost 0 bases and 8 bases, there was a span of 11 bases. Germline V gene data show CDR1 as SGHRS and CDR2 as YFSETQ. The CDR3 loop spans 13 amino acids. The CDR3 loop is CASSLEAPGGYTF. The CDR3, as DNA: TGCGCCAGCAGCTTGGAGGCACCGGGGGGCTACACCTTC.

This sequence joins TRBV6-5 and TRBJ1-1; no firm D call. V lost 8 bases to trimming and J lost 0 bases, with 4 bases between them. The germline CDR1 and CDR2 sequences are MNHEY and SVGAGI. This CDR3 is 11 amino acids long. CDR3 bases: TGTGCCAGCGGCGTGAACACTGAAGCTTTCTTT. Amino acid sequence: CASGVNTEAFF.

The chain is built from TRBV5-8 and TRBJ1-6; TRBD1 might be the D (5 bases). Germline loops: CDR1 SGHTS, CDR2 YDEGEE. The CDR3 is 15 residues long. Deletions cut 4 bases from V and 7 bases from J, with 15 bases between. The CDR3 DNA follows: TGTGCCAGCAGCAGTACCGGGACGGGAAATTCACCCCTCCACTTT. Protein sequence: CASSSTGTGNSPLHF. The entire variable domain, with the rest obtained from reference TRBV5-8 and TRBJ1-6, is as follows: EAGVTQSPTHLIKTRGQQATLRCSPISGHTSVYWYQQALGLGLQFLLWYDEGEERNRGNFPPRFSGRQFPNYSSELNVNALELEDSALYLCASSSTGTGNSPLHFGNGTRLTVT.

This clone has only one observation. V is TRBV6-5 and J is TRBJ2-1; no clear D. Germline V gene sequence: CDR1 MNHEY, CDR2 SVGAGI. This CDR3 comprises 11 residues. Trimming pared 4 bases from V and 9 bases from J, leaving 7 bases between. Written as DNA, the CDR3 is TGTGCCAGCAGTTCCATGGCTGAGCAGTTCTTC. It yields the protein CASSSMAEQFF.

The chain carries TRBV7-2 and TRBJ1-5; 8 bases line up with TRBD1. J lost 6 bases, V lost 4 bases, and 8 bases had no gene match. Germline lookup yields CDR1 SGHTA and CDR2 FQGNSA. The CDR3 has 15 residues. The CDR3 DNA is TGTGCCAGCAGCTCATACCAGGGGGCCGGTCAGCCCCAGCATTTT. The encoded protein is CASSSYQGAGQPQHF.

This sequence joins TRBV19 and TRBJ2-3, with 8 positions matching TRBD2. CDR3 size: 15 residues. CDR1 is LNHDA and CDR2 is SQIVND in the germline V gene (reference sequence). V lost 5 bases to trimming and J lost 4 bases; unmatched junction nucleotides: 8. As DNA, the CDR3 is TGTGCCAGTAGTCCCCTCGGGGGGGGGCCAGATACGCAGTATTTT. This codes for CASSPLGGGPDTQYF.

The chain recombines TRBV7-9 with TRBJ2-2; a weak D match, TRBD1 (6 bases). The CDR3 loop spans 15 amino acids. Germline CDR1 is SEHNR and CDR2 is FQNEAQ (reference sequence). V lost 6 bases and J lost 4, with 15 bases in between. This CDR3 reads CASSEGDVRTGELFF. The CDR3 coding sequence is TGTGCCAGCAGTGAGGGGGATGTCCGCACCGGGGAGCTGTTTTTT.

The rearrangement uses TRBV6-5 and TRBJ1-1; 8 nucleotides agree with TRBD1. In germline, CDR1 is MNHEY, CDR2 SVGAGI. Trimming at V came to 4 bases and at J to 5 bases, leaving 12 bases not matched to a gene. CDR3 length equals 16 residues. CDR3 DNA: TGTGCCAGCAGTTGGGGGACCGGGACAGGAAAAACTGAAGCTTTCTTT. Its protein is CASSWGTGTGKTEAFF.

Relative to its sample, this clone is medium-sized. The rearrangement links TRBV28 to TRBJ1-5; perhaps TRBD1 as D (5 bases). The germline V and J ends were trimmed by 3 bases and 4 bases, with 13 bases remaining between them. Germline CDR1 and CDR2: MDHEN and SYDVKM. CDR3 length equals 15 residues. CDR3 amino acids: CASSFRGRTNQPQHF. The DNA for the CDR3 is TGTGCCAGCAGTTTCCGGGGACGGACAAATCAGCCCCAGCATTTT.

This clone was seen just once. The V gene is TRBV7-2, the J gene TRBJ2-1, with D perhaps TRBD1 (6 bases). The V gene's germline CDR1 is SGHTA and CDR2 FQGNSA. Trimming removed 2 bases at V and 3 bases at J, with 11 bases between. This CDR3 spans 15 amino acids. CDR3 residues: CASSLMAGVYNEQFF. DNA of the CDR3: TGTGCCAGCAGCTTAATGGCAGGGGTCTACAATGAGCAGTTCTTC.

The gene calls are TRBV29-1 and TRBJ2-7, with a weak D call TRBD2 (7 bases). Deletions cut 3 bases from V and 5 bases from J, with 11 bases between. Germline CDR1 reads SQVTM; CDR2 reads ANQGSEA. The CDR3 extends over 12 amino acids. CDR3 sequence: CSVDRGGDEQYF. As DNA, the CDR3 is TGCAGCGTTGACAGGGGAGGGGACGAGCAGTACTTC.